Presented here are 5 T cell receptor beta chains from one specimen sequenced in a study of beta chain features in type 1 diabetes. Sequenced material consisted of expressed TCRB transcripts (all of the isolated RNA was reverse transcribed). The assay was immunoSEQ multiplex PCR, and TCRdb's table has in-frame clones only and misses some. In the table there are some 150,000 clones, about 44% of which are singletons. Sequenced material: Tregs from blood. These receptors came from a man younger than 30 in good health.

This clone was counted between two and nine times. This sequence joins TRBV6-6 and TRBJ2-5, with 10 positions matching TRBD1. The CDR3 has 15 amino acids. Germline values: CDR1 MNHNY, CDR2 SVGAGI (reference sequence). The V and J ends lost 2 bases and 1 base, in that order; junction bases with no gene match: 1. CDR3 amino acids: CASSYDRGPQETQYF. The DNA of the CDR3 is TGTGCCAGCAGTTACGACAGGGGGCCCCAAGAGACCCAGTACTTC.

V and J are TRBV10-3 and TRBJ2-3; TRBD2 matches at 14 bases. The germline V gene encodes CDR1 ENHRY and CDR2 SYGVKD. The CDR3 consists of 16 residues. Germline trimming cut 6 bases from V and 5 bases from J; bases unmatched to any gene: 7. The CDR3 region has the DNA TGTGCCATCAGCCTCGGACTAGCGGGAGGTGGAGATACGCAGTATTTT. Translating gives CAISLGLAGGGDTQYF.

The chain joins TRBV4-1 to TRBJ2-3; 14 nucleotides match TRBD2. This CDR3 has 17 residues. J lost 2 bases, V lost 4 bases, and 5 bases had no gene match. Germline V gene data show CDR1 as MGHRA and CDR2 as YSYEKL. In DNA form, the CDR3 reads TGCGCCAGCAGCCTCCGGACTAGCGGGGGGTCCACAGATACGCAGTATTTT. Residues: CASSLRTSGGSTDTQYF.

This clone was seen a few times. The chain joins TRBV29-1 to TRBJ2-7; 8 bases are shared with TRBD2. Germline CDR1 and CDR2: SQVTM and ANQGSEA. The junction had 5 bases not matched to a gene; V was cut back by 4 bases and J by 6 bases. There are 12 residues in the CDR3. The DNA for the CDR3 is TGCAGCGTTGGTAGCGGGACCGCCGAGCAGTACTTC. Amino acid sequence: CSVGSGTAEQYF.

J is TRBJ2-4 and V is TRBV18, with TRBD1 matching 8 bases. The CDR3 loop spans 15 amino acids. Germline V lookup: CDR1 KGHSH, CDR2 LQKENI. V trimming: 2 bases; J trimming: 4 bases; junction bases outside the gene matches: 4. CDR3 sequence reads: CASSPVQGEKNIQYF. DNA for the CDR3: TGTGCCAGCTCACCAGTACAGGGGGAAAAAAACATTCAGTACTTC.